Shown below are 9 T cell receptor beta chains from a single sample sequenced in a study of blood T cell repertoires in COVID-19 (dated by TCRdb to about 2020). Library preparation used the immunoSEQ multiplex PCR assay. Drawn from immuneACCESS, this table holds only the in-frame rearrangements with V and J called that TCRdb kept. Clones are partly lost; checked studies trace under half to an unresolved V gene and leave the rest unexplained. The sample data list some 150,000 clones, and approximately 85% of these were observed just once. The ten largest clones add up to approximately 1.3% of the sample. Sample: peripheral blood. These receptors all stem from a man in his sixties who had recovered from COVID-19.

V is TRBV29-1 and J is TRBJ1-2, with D tentatively TRBD1 (5 bases). This CDR3 contains 13 residues. V was shortened by 6 bases and J by 1 base, with 12 bases between the two germline ends. In germline, CDR1 is SQVTM, CDR2 ANQGSEA. The DNA for the CDR3 is TGCAGCGTGATCCCGACAGATAACTATGGCTACACCTTC. Its translation is CSVIPTDNYGYTF.

V usage is TRBV2 and J usage is TRBJ1-6; 8 bases map to TRBD1. This CDR3 is built from 18 residues. V shed 6 bases, J shed 7 bases, and the junction held 17 bases outside the gene matches. Germline values: CDR1 SNHLY, CDR2 FYNNEI. The CDR3 DNA follows: TGTGCCAGCAGCGTACCACTTACAGGGGGGGTCGGCAATTCACCCCTCCACTTT. It encodes CASSVPLTGGVGNSPLHF.

V usage is TRBV5-4 and J usage is TRBJ2-5, with 10 bases matching TRBD1. The V gene's germline CDR1 is SGHNT and CDR2 YYREEE (reference sequence). The ends lost 0 bases at V and 4 bases at J; junction bases unmatched: 3. The CDR3 consists of 15 residues. Here the CDR3 DNA reads TGTGCCAGCAGCTTGGCCGGGACAGGGGTAGAGACCCAGTACTTC. Amino acid sequence: CASSLAGTGVETQYF.

This rearrangement joins TRBV6-5 to TRBJ1-1; D is uncertain. In germline, CDR1 is MNHEY, CDR2 SVGAGI. The CDR3 has 13 amino acids. Trimming left V 7 bases short and J 1 base short, with 10 bases between. As DNA, the CDR3 is TGTGCCAGCACTCCCCCCCCGAACACTGAAGCTTTCTTT. This translates into CASTPPPNTEAFF.

The chain recombines TRBV5-6 with TRBJ1-6; D perhaps matches TRBD1 (6 bases). CDR1 SGHDT and CDR2 YYEEEE come from the germline V gene. V was pared by 3 bases and J by 7 bases, with 14 bases between. This CDR3 comprises 15 residues. For the CDR3, the DNA is TGTGCCAGCAGCTACACAGGGAGAGGAAATTCACCCCTCCACTTT. Amino acids: CASSYTGRGNSPLHF.

This chain connects TRBV3-1 (or the pseudogene TRBV3-2) to TRBJ2-3, with 11 bases fitting TRBD2. The CDR3 covers 18 residues. Germline V CDR1 and CDR2: LGHDT, YNNKEL (reference sequence). Losses at the gene ends were 3 bases for V and 5 bases for J; bases not matched to a gene: 13. The CDR3 DNA is TGTGCCAGCAGCCAGGAAATCCAGACTAGCGGGGAGGGAGATACGCAGTATTTT. Translation: CASSQEIQTSGEGDTQYF.

The chain combines TRBV5-1 with TRBJ2-3; weak D call: TRBD1 (5 bases). The CDR3 contains 17 residues. In germline, CDR1 is SGHRS, CDR2 YFSETQ. Trimming removed 0 bases at V and 1 base at J, with 15 bases between. The CDR3, as DNA: TGCGCCAGCAGCTTGGGGGCCGAAGGGGCGGGCACAGATACGCAGTATTTT. It codes for CASSLGAEGAGTDTQYF.

V and J are TRBV19 and TRBJ2-1; 9 positions match TRBD2. The ends lost 3 bases at V and 6 bases at J; junction bases unmatched: 9. Per germline, CDR1 LNHDA and CDR2 SQIVND (reference sequence). The CDR3 sequence is 16 residues long. Written as DNA, the CDR3 is TGTGCCAGTAGTATGACAGCGGGGGGCCCTGCCAATGAGCAGTTCTTC. This sequence encodes CASSMTAGGPANEQFF.

The CDR3 here is CSGKKGGGDTEAFF. The CDR3 region has the DNA TGCAGCGGTAAAAAGGGCGGGGGGGACACTGAAGCTTTCTTT. The chain carries TRBV29-1 and TRBJ1-1, with D perhaps TRBD1 (5 bases). Trimming shortened V by 7 bases and J by 3 bases, and 18 bases separated the two germline ends. The germline gives CDR1 SQVTM, CDR2 ANQGSEA. CDR3 length equals 14 residues.